The clone carrying this T cell receptor beta chain occurred many times. What it recognizes is unknown. CDR3 size: 14 residues. Germline values: CDR1 MNHEY, CDR2 SVGEGT. The ends lost 7 bases at V and 3 bases at J; junction bases unmatched: 6. These data originate in a study of CD8 T cells in ankylosing spondylitis. Study observations and caveats: What appeared characteristic of ankylosing spondylitis blood was a TCR beta motif of 7 or 8 highly homologous variants. Disease-linked clones reportedly concentrated significantly in matched ankylosing spondylitis synovial fluid.

Libraries of TCR beta came from quantitative 5'-RACE with molecular barcodes. Each CDR3 protein is one row after TCRdb ran MiXCR on the 5' RACE reads. The repertoire has 700,000 to 1,000,000 distinct CDR3 sequences, approximately 12% of them found once; the top ten carry 0.51%. This receptor was taken from a male donor with ankylosing spondylitis. V is TRBV6-2 or TRBV6-3 and J is TRBJ2-1; 7 bases fit TRBD2. The sample was blood, either unsorted or a sorted T cell fraction (not recorded which). The CDR3 region is CASTWLADYNEQFF. CDR3 in DNA: TGTGCCAGCACTTGGCTAGCGGACTACAATGAGCAGTTCTTC.